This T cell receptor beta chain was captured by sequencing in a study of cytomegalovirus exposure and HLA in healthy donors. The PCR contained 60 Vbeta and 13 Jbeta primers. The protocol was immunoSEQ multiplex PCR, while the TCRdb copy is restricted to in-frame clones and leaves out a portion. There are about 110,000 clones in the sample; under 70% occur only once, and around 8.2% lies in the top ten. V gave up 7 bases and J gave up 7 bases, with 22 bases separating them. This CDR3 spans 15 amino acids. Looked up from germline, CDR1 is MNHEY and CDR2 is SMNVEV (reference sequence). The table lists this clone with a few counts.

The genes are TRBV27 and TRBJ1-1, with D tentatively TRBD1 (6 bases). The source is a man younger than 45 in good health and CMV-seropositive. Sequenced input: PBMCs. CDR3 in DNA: TGTGCCAGCACCAAGGGGGTGCAGGGGCTAGGTGAAGCTTTCTTT. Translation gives CASTKGVQGLGEAFF.